The following is a TCR beta chain sequence with its context. Antigen: not known. The same CDR3 arises from other DNA sequences in this sample as well. The ends were cut back, 3 bases at V and 8 bases at J, with 10 bases in the middle. This CDR3 has 12 amino acids. CDR1 is MDHEN and CDR2 is SYDVKM in the germline V gene. In the study's own analysis: After removing out-of-frame reads, under 2.5 million distinct TCRbeta sequences remained. Sequencing used immunoSEQ multiplex PCR; TCRdb keeps in-frame clones, though not all of them. V, J and clone size are those of that table, while D and trimming were read from the DNA. The sample gives approximately 47,000 clones, about 78% of which show up once; 0.94% is in the top ten. This specimen belongs to a study of memory CD4+ T cells and cytomegalovirus serostatus. Study at large: Donors were healthy Belgian adults, some 10 CMV seropositive and under 30 seronegative.

Single viable CD3+CD4+CD8-CD45RO+ cells were sorted as the memory CD4+ T cells. Study-level results: About 40% of the 164 known CMV-associated TCRbeta sequences appeared in CD4+ memory. CMV serostatus prediction reached median AUC approximately 0.96, or 0.89 with US-trained model.

The specimen sequenced was memory CD4+ T cells from blood. This sequence joins TRBV28 and TRBJ1-2; D call uncertain. The receptor comes from an adult in good health and CMV-seronegative. CDR3 loop: CASSLFPRGYTF. Written as DNA, the CDR3 is TGTGCCAGCAGTTTGTTCCCTCGGGGCTACACCTTC.